This entry lists 8 T cell receptor beta chains sequenced from one sample in a study of neurological immune-mediated disorders. TCRdb independently ran MiXCR on the 5' RACE reads; one entry per CDR3 protein. The sample carries 15,000 or so distinct CDR3 sequences, approximately 13% recorded once. The sample consisted of CD8+ T cells from blood. The receptors derive from a female donor with HTLV-1-associated myelopathy (HAM/TSP).

A few counts support this clonotype. V usage is TRBV30 and J usage is TRBJ1-2; 8 bases map to TRBD1. Germline assignment: CDR1 GTSNPN and CDR2 SVGIG (reference sequence). V shed 0 bases and J 6 bases; nucleotides not matched to a gene: 6. The CDR3 consists of 14 residues. Here the CDR3 DNA reads TGTGCCTGGAGTGTGCAGGGGGCGCGGGATGGCTACACCTTC. This sequence encodes CAWSVQGARDGYTF.

Only a few counts were recorded for this clonotype. V usage is TRBV7-3 and J usage is TRBJ1-1; D ambiguous. Germline V lookup: CDR1 SGHTA, CDR2 FQGTGA. Trimming took 3 bases from V and 4 from J, leaving 6 bases between them. CDR3 length: 12 residues. The CDR3 reads CASSFLGTEAFF. CDR3 bases: TGTGCCAGCAGCTTTTTGGGCACTGAAGCTTTCTTT.

Many counts were recorded for this clonotype. The V gene is TRBV5-1, the J gene TRBJ2-2, with 7 bases fitting TRBD2. The V and J ends lost 4 bases and 4 bases, in that order; junction bases with no gene match: 1. The CDR3 loop spans 13 amino acids. Germline values: CDR1 SGHRS, CDR2 YFSETQ. CDR3 nucleotides: TGCGCCAGCAGCACGGGAGGCACCGGGGAGCTGTTTTTT. This sequence encodes CASSTGGTGELFF.

This clonotype was observed at least ten times. This chain uses TRBV4-2 with TRBJ1-5; no definite D call. The CDR3 has 13 amino acids. The V end was cut by 8 bases, the J end by 0 bases, with 8 bases between. CDR1 is LGHNA and CDR2 is YNFKEQ in the germline V gene. Written as DNA, the CDR3 is TGTGCCAGCGGACGATATAGCAATCAGCCCCAGCATTTT. Protein: CASGRYSNQPQHF.

This clonotype was seen ten or more times. The chain employs TRBV29-1 and TRBJ2-3, with 9 bases that match TRBD2. This CDR3 has 15 residues. CDR1 and CDR2 from the germline V gene are SQVTM and ANQGSEA. The V segment lost 4 bases and the J segment 4 bases; nucleotides outside the gene matches: 9. This chain's CDR3 is CSVAGRGGHADTQYF. CDR3 DNA sequence: TGCAGCGTTGCGGGGCGGGGGGGCCACGCAGATACGCAGTATTTT.

This clonotype was observed many times. The rearrangement uses TRBV5-6 and TRBJ2-7; D is undetermined. V was trimmed by 4 bases and J by 1 base, leaving 12 bases between them. From germline, CDR1 is SGHDT and CDR2 YYEEEE. The CDR3 consists of 14 residues. The CDR3: CASSLGGSSYEQYF. CDR3 sequence (DNA): TGTGCCAGCAGCCTCGGCGGCAGTTCCTACGAGCAGTACTTC.

This clonotype is labeled medium-sized. CDR3 sequence reads: CASSEISGRTNNEQFF. In DNA, the CDR3 is TGCGCCAGCAGCGAGATTAGCGGGAGGACCAACAATGAGCAGTTCTTC. The chain is built from TRBV10-1 and TRBJ2-1; 10 bases align to TRBD2. This CDR3 is 16 amino acids long. V lost 6 bases and J lost 5; bases outside the gene matches: 10. CDR1 and CDR2 (germline): WNHNN, SYGVQD (reference sequence).

This clonotype was seen at least ten times. This sequence joins TRBV3-1 and TRBJ2-1, with D tentatively TRBD1 or TRBD2 (5 bases each). The germline gives CDR1 LGHDT, CDR2 YNNKEL (reference sequence). The CDR3 loop spans 14 amino acids. Trimming took 3 bases from V and 8 from J, leaving 14 bases between them. The CDR3 protein is CASSHGAGSYEQFF. DNA for the CDR3: TGTGCCAGCAGCCACGGGGCAGGGAGCTATGAGCAGTTCTTC.